Below are 30 T cell receptor beta chains sequenced from a single sample in a study of blood T cell repertoires in COVID-19. TCRdb's copy holds only in-frame clones and misses some; the assay was immunoSEQ multiplex PCR. This table holds around 50,000 clones, around 73% found once. Input material: PBMCs or T cells enriched from blood (not recorded which). Source of these receptors: a woman aged 45-60 years with acute COVID-19.

This rearrangement joins TRBV10-3 to TRBJ1-5; tentatively, D is TRBD1 (5 bases). The CDR3 is 18 residues long. Germline lookup yields CDR1 ENHRY and CDR2 SYGVKD. With 2 bases removed from V and 2 bases from J, the gap between germline ends came to 19 bases. The CDR3 DNA reads as TGTGCCATCAGTGAGGGGGTCGCAGGGATGGTTGGCAATCAGCCCCAGCATTTT. It specifies CAISEGVAGMVGNQPQHF.

The chain links TRBV24-1 to TRBJ2-7; the match to TRBD2 covers 11 bases. The CDR3 covers 13 residues. With V trimmed by 3 bases and J by 6 bases, 0 bases remained unmatched. Germline V gene lookup returns CDR1 KGHDR and CDR2 SFDVKD. The DNA for the CDR3 is TGTGCCACCAGTGATGGGACTAGCGGCGAGCAGTACTTC. Its translation is CATSDGTSGEQYF.

Of note for this clone: One junction end disagrees with the germline gene, perhaps due to a read error. The chain couples TRBV7-7 to TRBJ2-5, with TRBD2 identical over 7 bases. The CDR3 runs 15 residues. Per the germline V gene, CDR1 is SSHAT and CDR2 is FNYEAQ (reference sequence). The CDR3 DNA reads as TGTGCTAGCATCCCGAGCGGGGCCAGCCAAGAGACCCAGTACTTC. It is translated as CASIPSGASQETQYF.

The rearrangement links TRBV2 to TRBJ2-7; 13 bases are a match to TRBD2. Germline CDR1 is SNHLY and CDR2 is FYNNEI. The V segment lost 4 bases and the J segment 9 bases; nucleotides outside the gene matches: 6. The CDR3 is 14 amino acids. The CDR3 is CASSGGLAGSMQYF. The DNA of the CDR3 is TGTGCCAGCAGTGGGGGACTAGCGGGGTCTATGCAGTACTTC. The full variable domain, rest sourced from reference TRBV2 and TRBJ2-7, is EPEVTQTPSHQVTQMGQEVILRCVPISNHLYFYWYRQILGQKVEFLVSFYNNEISEKSEIFDDQFSVERPDGSNFTLKIRSTKLEDSAMYFCASSGGLAGSMQYFGPGTRLTVT.

V gene TRBV5-1 combines with J gene TRBJ1-1; unclear D gene. Germline V gene sequence: CDR1 SGHRS, CDR2 YFSETQ. This CDR3 is 15 amino acids long. The germline V and J ends were trimmed by 3 bases and 1 base, with 13 bases remaining between them. CDR3: CASSSGGRENTEAFF. For the CDR3, the DNA is TGCGCCAGCAGCTCGGGCGGGCGGGAGAACACTGAAGCTTTCTTT.

The CDR3 DNA is TGTGCCAGCAGCCAACAAGCGGGGGGCACAGATACGCAGTATTTT. Its protein product is CASSQQAGGTDTQYF. The V call is TRBV3-1 (or the pseudogene TRBV3-2), the J call TRBJ2-3, with 8 bases that match TRBD2. V was pared by 2 bases and J by 1 base, with 2 bases of the junction left unmatched. In germline, CDR1 is LGHDT, CDR2 YNNKEL (reference sequence). This CDR3 is built from 15 residues.

The rearrangement uses TRBV21-1 and TRBJ1-4. TRBV21-1 is a pseudogene. The CDR3 spans 20 residues. CDR3 sequence reads: CASSKASGGYRESGREKLFF. The CDR3 DNA sequence: TGTGCCAGCAGCAAAGCTTCGGGGGGGTACAGGGAGTCGGGTCGGGAAAAACTGTTTTTT.

Only one count was recorded for this clone. This rearrangement joins TRBV28 to TRBJ2-5, with a tentative D call TRBD1 (6 bases). The V gene lost 5 bases and the J gene lost 3 bases, with 10 bases spanning the gap. The CDR3 totals 13 residues. CDR1 and CDR2 from the germline V gene are MDHEN and SYDVKM. The CDR3 nucleotides are TGTGCCAGCAGTCCATACAGGGAAGAGACCCAGTACTTC. It encodes CASSPYREETQYF.

The chain joins TRBV19 to TRBJ2-5; D gene uncertain. From germline, CDR1 is LNHDA and CDR2 SQIVND (reference sequence). This CDR3 contains 14 residues. V was pared by 3 bases and J by 3 bases, with 11 bases between. This CDR3 is CASSITLTEETQYF. The CDR3 nucleotides read TGTGCCAGTAGTATTACTTTGACTGAAGAGACCCAGTACTTC.

This chain links TRBV6-5 with TRBJ2-7, with 7 bases lining up with TRBD2. This CDR3 spans 13 amino acids. V gave up 8 bases and J gave up 2 bases; unmatched junction bases: 6. CDR1 is MNHEY and CDR2 is SVGAGI in the germline V gene. As DNA, the CDR3 is TGTGCCAGCTCTCGACGGGGGGCCTACGAGCAGTACTTC. This encodes CASSRRGAYEQYF.

V and J are TRBV5-1 and TRBJ2-5; 14 nucleotides agree with TRBD2. The length of the CDR3 is 17 residues. From germline, CDR1 is SGHRS and CDR2 YFSETQ. Trimming at V came to 1 base and at J to 1 base, leaving 3 bases not matched to a gene. CDR3 nucleotide sequence: TGCGCCAGCAGCTTGTGGGGACTAGCGGGGGTCCAAGAGACCCAGTACTTC. This sequence encodes CASSLWGLAGVQETQYF.

The rearrangement joins TRBV4-2 to TRBJ1-2, with 9 bases lining up with TRBD1. The V gene's germline CDR1 is LGHNA and CDR2 YNFKEQ. J was trimmed by 3 bases and V by 0 bases; bases with no gene match: 5. This CDR3 is 16 amino acids long. The CDR3 bases are TGTGCCAGCAGCCAAGATTTGGGGACAGGGTACTATGGCTACACCTTC. It yields the protein CASSQDLGTGYYGYTF.

The gene calls are TRBV3-1 (or the pseudogene TRBV3-2) and TRBJ1-4, with 7 bases that match TRBD1. The CDR3 has 15 residues. From germline, CDR1 is LGHDT and CDR2 YNNKEL (reference sequence). V shed 5 bases, J shed 1 base, and the junction held 4 bases outside the gene matches. As DNA, the CDR3 is TGTGCCAGCAGCGATGCAGGGGGAACTAATGAAAAACTGTTTTTT. Translating gives CASSDAGGTNEKLFF.

V gene TRBV7-2 combines with J gene TRBJ1-5; maybe TRBD1 (6 bases). This CDR3 spans 15 amino acids. Trimming took off 2 bases at V and 7 bases at J, with 15 bases between the two ends. Looked up from germline, CDR1 is SGHTA and CDR2 is FQGNSA. The CDR3 region has the DNA TGTGCCAGCAGCTTAAGCGGACAGAGGAGCCAGCCCCAGCATTTT. Protein product: CASSLSGQRSQPQHF.

The genes are TRBV6-1 and TRBJ2-5; D is possibly TRBD1 (6 bases). This CDR3 is 16 amino acids long. CDR1 MNHNS and CDR2 SASEGT come from the germline V gene. Trimming took 4 bases from V and 5 from J, leaving 20 bases between them. The CDR3 loop is CASSARWDKRAETQYF. The CDR3 nucleotides are TGTGCCAGCAGTGCCCGTTGGGACAAGCGTGCGGAGACCCAGTACTTC.

The rearrangement uses TRBV28 and TRBJ1-1; 7 bases agree with TRBD1. The germline CDR1 and CDR2 sequences are MDHEN and SYDVKM. This CDR3 is 15 amino acids long. Trimming took 4 bases from V and 1 from J; bases not matched to a gene: 6. CDR3 sequence reads: CASSSPQGRNTEAFF. CDR3 sequence (DNA): TGTGCCAGCAGTTCACCACAGGGGCGGAACACTGAAGCTTTCTTT.

CDR3 sequence reads: CASSQVGQVNYGYTF. The DNA of the CDR3 is TGTGCCAGCAGCCAAGTAGGCCAGGTGAACTATGGCTACACCTTC. The rearrangement links TRBV3-1 (or the pseudogene TRBV3-2) to TRBJ1-2; D call uncertain. The CDR3 length is 15 residues. V was pared by 1 base and J by 2 bases, with 11 bases between. CDR1 is LGHDT and CDR2 is YNNKEL in the germline V gene (reference sequence).

This sequence joins TRBV18 and TRBJ2-7, with a tentative D call TRBD1 (7 bases). With 3 bases removed from V and 2 bases from J, the gap between germline ends came to 11 bases. This CDR3 contains 14 residues. Germline CDR1 KGHSH, CDR2 LQKENI. CDR3 sequence reads: CASSPGGQTYEQYF. The CDR3 nucleotides read TGTGCCAGCTCACCGGGGGGACAGACCTACGAGCAGTACTTC.

This chain uses TRBV5-6 with TRBJ1-3; no definite D call. Trimming took 1 base from V and 3 from J, leaving 11 bases between them. This CDR3 region has 15 residues. Germline values: CDR1 SGHDT, CDR2 YYEEEE. The DNA for the CDR3 is TGTGCCAGCAGCTTGAACCAGTGGCTTGGAAACACCATATATTTT. It is translated as CASSLNQWLGNTIYF.

This clone has just a few counts. The V call is TRBV5-1, the J call TRBJ1-2; the D gene is possibly TRBD1 (6 bases). V lost 4 bases and J 5 bases, leaving 9 bases between the germline ends. The CDR3 loop spans 12 amino acids. Germline-derived CDR1 and CDR2 are SGHRS and YFSETQ. The DNA of the CDR3 is TGCGCCAGCAGCATACAGGGATATGGCTACACCTTC. This sequence encodes CASSIQGYGYTF. Full variable domain (missing parts from reference TRBV5-1 and TRBJ1-2): KAGVTQTPRYLIKTRGQQVTLSCSPISGHRSVSWYQQTPGQGLQFLFEYFSETQRNKGNFPGRFSGRQFSNSRSEMNVSTLELGDSALYLCASSIQGYGYTFGSGTRLTVV.

This sequence joins TRBV5-1 and TRBJ1-1; D perhaps matches TRBD1 (5 bases). Germline CDR1 is SGHRS and CDR2 is YFSETQ. The V gene lost 4 bases and the J gene lost 6 bases, with 16 bases spanning the gap. The CDR3 sequence is 14 residues long. This CDR3 is CASSRNRDSPEAFF. In DNA form, the CDR3 reads TGCGCCAGCAGCAGAAACCGGGACTCCCCTGAAGCTTTCTTT.

V gene TRBV18 combines with J gene TRBJ2-5, with 7 bases that match TRBD1. The V and J ends lost 3 bases and 0 bases, in that order; junction bases with no gene match: 1. The germline V gene encodes CDR1 KGHSH and CDR2 LQKENI. This CDR3 comprises 14 residues. The CDR3 protein is CASSPRGNQETQYF. CDR3 in DNA: TGTGCCAGCTCACCCAGGGGGAACCAAGAGACCCAGTACTTC.

The gene calls are TRBV13 and TRBJ2-1; 10 nucleotides align to TRBD2. After removal of 5 bases from V and 2 bases from J, the junction contained 6 bases not matched to a gene. The CDR3 extends over 16 amino acids. In germline, CDR1 is PRHDT, CDR2 FYEKMQ (reference sequence). Here the CDR3 DNA reads TGTGCCAGCAGCCGGCTAGCGGGGGACCCCTACAATGAGCAGTTCTTC. As protein: CASSRLAGDPYNEQFF. Based on the CDR3 plus reference TRBV13 and TRBJ2-1, the full variable domain is AAGVIQSPRHLIKEKRETATLKCYPIPRHDTVYWYQQGPGQDPQFLISFYEKMQSDKGSIPDRFSAQQFSDYHSELNMSSLELGDSALYFCASSRLAGDPYNEQFFGPGTRLTVL.

This chain uses TRBV2 with TRBJ2-2, with D possibly being TRBD2 (5 bases). The germline gives CDR1 SNHLY, CDR2 FYNNEI. V shed 4 bases and J shed 7 bases, with 16 bases lying between them. This CDR3 region has 15 residues. This CDR3 reads CASSGPDSFGGELFF. CDR3 in DNA: TGTGCCAGCAGTGGGCCGGACTCCTTCGGCGGGGAGCTGTTTTTT.

V and J are TRBV4-1 and TRBJ1-4; D uncertain. The CDR3 is made up of 14 amino acids. Trimming stripped 1 base from V and 5 bases from J, with 8 bases between. Per the germline V gene, CDR1 is MGHRA and CDR2 is YSYEKL. CDR3 loop: CASSQGLLNEKLFF. The CDR3 DNA sequence: TGCGCCAGCAGCCAAGGACTCCTGAATGAAAAACTGTTTTTT.

The CDR3 loop is CASSQTGYGYTF. The CDR3 DNA reads as TGTGCCAGCAGCCAAACAGGCTATGGCTACACCTTC. The gene calls are TRBV3-1 (or the pseudogene TRBV3-2) and TRBJ1-2; weak D call: TRBD1 (5 bases). This CDR3 has 12 amino acids. Germline assignment: CDR1 LGHDT and CDR2 YNNKEL (reference sequence). V was cut by 2 bases and J by 4 bases, with 5 bases left in between.

The chain links TRBV24-1 to TRBJ2-1, with TRBD1 matching 8 bases. With 4 bases clipped from V and 3 bases from J, the junction kept 10 bases outside the gene matches. CDR3 size: 17 residues. The V gene's germline CDR1 is KGHDR and CDR2 SFDVKD. This CDR3 reads CATSDQRRGPLYNEQFF. CDR3 nucleotide sequence: TGTGCCACCAGTGACCAACGCAGGGGGCCACTCTACAATGAGCAGTTCTTC.

The CDR3 sequence is CASSQEVRNRGQETQYF. CDR3 DNA sequence: TGCGCCAGCAGCCAAGAGGTGAGAAACAGGGGCCAAGAGACCCAGTACTTC. This chain connects TRBV4-1 to TRBJ2-5; TRBD1 agrees at 7 bases. Germline V gene data show CDR1 as MGHRA and CDR2 as YSYEKL. Trimming removed 0 bases from V and 1 base from J; junction bases left unmatched: 8. The CDR3 has 17 residues.

The chain has TRBV2 and TRBJ1-2; a weak D match, TRBD1 (5 bases). Deletions cut 8 bases from V and 14 bases from J, with 21 bases between. Looked up from germline, CDR1 is SNHLY and CDR2 is FYNNEI. CDR3 length: 12 amino acids. The CDR3 spells CASLYSGMKYTF. CDR3 bases: TGTGCCAGCTTATACTCAGGGATGAAATATACCTTC. The full variable domain, rest sourced from reference TRBV2 and TRBJ1-2, is EPEVTQTPSHQVTQMGQEVILRCVPISNHLYFYWYRQILGQKVEFLVSFYNNEISEKSEIFDDQFSVERPDGSNFTLKIRSTKLEDSAMYFCASLYSGMKYTFGSGTRLTVV.

J is TRBJ1-5 and V is TRBV7-9; no clear D gene. Trimming cost V 2 bases and J 4 bases, with 3 bases left between them. CDR1 is SEHNR and CDR2 is FQNEAQ in the germline V gene (reference sequence). This CDR3 has 12 residues. The CDR3: CASSLTNQPQHF. CDR3 bases: TGTGCCAGCAGCTTAACTAATCAGCCCCAGCATTTT.